Listed here is a single T cell receptor beta chain. This entry belongs to a study of beta chain features in type 1 diabetes. Expressed TCRB transcripts were sequenced, since all the RNA that had been isolated was reverse transcribed. Generated by immunoSEQ multiplex PCR, the TCRdb table keeps only in-frame clones and is missing some. Counted here are about 40,000 clones, approximately 50% occurring once; the ten biggest clones make up 0.6% to 0.9%. The CDR3 length is 15 residues. From germline, CDR1 is MGHRA and CDR2 YSYEKL. Unmatched junction bases numbered 6, after V lost 1 base and J lost 5 bases. This receptor was identified in a woman aged 18-35 years in good health. The chain links TRBV4-1 to TRBJ2-5, with 8 bases that match TRBD2. The sequencing input was central memory CD4+ T cells from blood. The chain's CDR3 is CASSQVAGGRETQYF. Written as DNA, the CDR3 is TGCGCCAGCAGCCAAGTTGCGGGGGGCCGGGAGACCCAGTACTTC.